These T cell receptor beta chains were read from a single sample in a study of post-analysis software for immune sequencing data. In TCRdb, the PCR reads were re-called with MiXCR into one record per CDR3 protein. This table has approximately 150,000 distinct CDR3 sequences, about 32% appearing once. The sequenced sample was blood. The receptors shown here come from a girl aged 10 to 17 with multiple sclerosis. CDR3s include the opening cysteine and the closing phenylalanine or tryptophan. Each record gives: D gene, J gene, V gene, clone size, CDR3 protein, CDR3 DNA. D genes are given only for firm matches. Expanded clones are given a class, and other clones once, few, many or no size at all.

. | TRBJ2-5 | TRBV6-6 | many | CASSYEGETQYF | TGTGCCAGCAGTTACGAGGGAGAGACCCAGTACTTC
. | TRBJ2-5 | TRBV18 | few | CASSPGEAQYF | TGTGCCAGCTCTCCGGGAGAGGCCCAGTACTTC
TRBD1 | TRBJ2-3 | TRBV13 | . | CASSDRGKGSTDTQYF | TGTGCCAGCAGCGACAGGGGGAAGGGAAGCACAGATACGCAGTATTTT
. | TRBJ2-1 | TRBV7-9 | many | CASSAGMVEQFF | TGTGCCAGCAGCGCGGGTATGGTTGAGCAGTTCTTC
. | TRBJ2-5 | TRBV18 | . | CAGSPTRTEETQYF | TGTGCCGGCTCACCCACCAGGACAGAAGAGACCCAGTACTTC
. | TRBJ2-6 | TRBV6-2/TRBV6-3 | . | CASSYPRTGANVLTF | TGTGCCAGCAGTTACCCCAGGACTGGGGCCAACGTCCTGACTTTC
. | TRBJ1-1 | TRBV5-1 | many | CASSLLAGTNTEAFF | TGCGCCAGCAGCTTGTTAGCTGGGACGAACACTGAAGCTTTCTTT
TRBD1 | TRBJ1-2 | TRBV12-3/TRBV12-4 | many | CASSPRQGGLVGYTF | TGTGCCAGCAGTCCGCGACAGGGGGGTCTAGTTGGCTACACCTTC
TRBD1 | TRBJ2-2 | TRBV29-1 | few | CSVENRGSNTGELFF | TGCAGCGTTGAAAACAGGGGATCGAACACCGGGGAGCTGTTTTTT
TRBD1 | TRBJ2-7 | TRBV10-3 | many | CAISEPDRSYEQYF | TGTGCCATCAGTGAGCCGGACAGGTCCTACGAGCAGTACTTC
. | TRBJ2-3 | TRBV7-8 | . | CASSFQGLAFTDTQYF | TGTGCCAGCAGCTTCCAGGGTTTAGCTTTCACAGATACACAGTATTTT
. | TRBJ1-2 | TRBV20-1 | many | CSAGSHTYGYTF | TGCAGTGCCGGATCCCATACCTATGGCTACACCTTC
. | TRBJ2-6 | TRBV6-2/TRBV6-3 | many | CASSYSISQGSGANVLTF | TGTGCCAGCAGTTACTCTATTTCCCAGGGCTCTGGGGCCAACGTCCTGACTTTC
TRBD2 | TRBJ2-4 | TRBV6-1 | few | CASSETSGKNIQYF | TGTGCCAGCAGTGAGACTAGCGGAAAAAACATTCAGTACTTC
. | TRBJ1-2 | TRBV18 | many | CASSPQDIANYGYTF | TGTGCCAGCTCACCACAGGACATAGCTAACTATGGCTACACCTTC
TRBD2 | TRBJ2-7 | TRBV20-1 | . | CSAGGLAGTYEQYF | TGCAGTGCTGGAGGGCTAGCGGGCACCTACGAGCAGTACTTC
. | TRBJ2-7 | TRBV6-1 | few | CASREVGLYEQYF | TGTGCCAGCAGGGAAGTCGGTCTCTACGAGCAGTACTTC
. | TRBJ2-3 | TRBV12-3/TRBV12-4 | . | CASSLRPGSTDTQYF | TGTGCCAGCAGTCTGCGTCCCGGGAGTACAGATACGCAGTATTTT
. | TRBJ2-1 | TRBV7-9 | few | CASSLDSDEQFF | TGTGCCAGCAGCTTAGATTCCGATGAGCAGTTCTTC